The 20 T cell receptor beta chains reported below all come from one sample, sequenced in a study of blood T cells in healthy people across ages (dated by TCRdb to 2014 to 2015). Libraries were prepared through 5' RACE. Sequenced using an Illumina HiSeq 2500. A second about 7 to 12 cycle PCR used a sample-barcoded 5' primer and a J-beta primer mix. TCRdb trimmed the raw reads at Q25, called clones with MiXCR and kept productive beta chains. Identical CDR3 proteins give one entry, which carries the most common genes and DNA. The sample yields over 950,000 distinct CDR3 sequences; roughly 47% were counted once. The top ten hold about 22% of the sample. The material sequenced was blood. These receptors were obtained from a woman aged 60-70 years in good health.

The J gene is TRBJ2-5, the V gene TRBV11-2, with D perhaps matching TRBD1 or TRBD2 (5 bases each). Trimming stripped 0 bases from V and 2 bases from J, with 19 bases between. CDR3 size: 18 residues. Germline CDR1 SGHAT, CDR2 FQNNGV. CDR3 region: CASSLEVAWDRAQETQYF. The CDR3 coding sequence is TGTGCCAGCAGCTTAGAGGTCGCGTGGGACCGAGCTCAAGAGACCCAGTACTTC.

The chain carries TRBV20-1 and TRBJ2-4; 14 nucleotides match TRBD2. Germline CDR1 reads DFQATT; CDR2 reads SNEGSKA (reference sequence). The CDR3 spans 15 residues. V lost 5 bases to trimming and J lost 8 bases; unmatched junction nucleotides: 8. The CDR3 reads CSALQTSGRGDIQYF. DNA of the CDR3: TGCAGTGCTTTACAGACTAGCGGGAGGGGGGACATTCAGTACTTC.

The CDR3 sequence: CASSFTSGSETGELFF. DNA of the CDR3: TGTGCCAGCAGTTTCACTAGCGGGAGTGAAACCGGGGAGCTGTTTTTT. The rearrangement links TRBV27 to TRBJ2-2, with TRBD2 matching 11 bases. The CDR3 consists of 16 residues. V lost 3 bases and J lost 5; bases outside the gene matches: 5. Per germline, CDR1 MNHEY and CDR2 SMNVEV (reference sequence).

The gene calls are TRBV7-2 and TRBJ2-1; 8 positions match TRBD2. Trimming removed 0 bases from V and 7 bases from J; junction bases left unmatched: 5. The CDR3 consists of 15 residues. The germline gives CDR1 SGHTA, CDR2 FQGNSA. The DNA of the CDR3 is TGTGCCAGCAGCTTAGCTGCTAGCGGGTGGAATGAGCAGTTCTTC. Protein product: CASSLAASGWNEQFF.

In the case of this clonotype: A read error is possible here, since a much larger clone lies one base away. The CDR3 here is CASSPMSSGRTETQYF. The CDR3 DNA reads TGTGCCAGCAGCCCCATGTCTAGCGGGAGGACAGAGACGCAGTATTTT. This sequence joins TRBV7-9 and TRBJ2-3; 11 nucleotides align to TRBD2. The length of the CDR3 is 16 residues. Germline V gene lookup returns CDR1 SEHNR and CDR2 FQNEAQ (reference sequence). Full variable domain (missing parts from reference TRBV7-9 and TRBJ2-3): DTGVSQNPRHKITKRGQNVTFRCDPISEHNRLYWYRQTLGQGPEFLTYFQNEAQLEKSRLLSDRFSAERPKGSFSTLEIQRTEQGDSAMYLCASSPMSSGRTETQYFGPGTRLTVL.

This clonotype appeared a few times. The DNA of the CDR3 is TGTGCCACCAGTGACCCCCCGAAGGGGAACTACGAGCAGTACTTC. This codes for CATSDPPKGNYEQYF. The chain carries TRBV24-1 and TRBJ2-7; D is possibly TRBD1 (5 bases). CDR3 length: 15 amino acids. V lost 4 bases, J lost 3 bases, and 15 bases lay in between. Germline CDR1 is KGHDR and CDR2 is SFDVKD.

This clonotype has ten or more counts. The V call is TRBV7-9, the J call TRBJ2-1, with a tentative D call TRBD1 (5 bases). Trimming shortened V by 9 bases and J by 3 bases, and 6 bases separated the two germline ends. Germline CDR1 and CDR2: SEHNR and FQNEAQ (reference sequence). This CDR3 region has 11 residues. The CDR3 reads CASQGYNEQFF. Written as DNA, the CDR3 is TGTGCCAGTCAGGGCTACAATGAGCAGTTCTTC. Drawing the rest from reference TRBV7-9 and TRBJ2-1, the complete variable domain is DTGVSQNPRHKITKRGQNVTFRCDPISEHNRLYWYRQTLGQGPEFLTYFQNEAQLEKSRLLSDRFSAERPKGSFSTLEIQRTEQGDSAMYLCASQGYNEQFFGPGTRLTVL.

The rearrangement joins TRBV5-1 to TRBJ2-3, with 12 nucleotides matching TRBD2. The CDR3 is 19 residues long. V shed 4 bases, J shed 4 bases, and the junction held 16 bases outside the gene matches. Germline assignment: CDR1 SGHRS and CDR2 YFSETQ. CDR3 sequence: CASSLTPTSGRNGADTQYF. CDR3 DNA: TGCGCCAGCAGCCTTACTCCGACTAGCGGGAGAAACGGGGCAGATACGCAGTATTTT.

This chain links TRBV6-1 with TRBJ1-4; D gene ambiguous. The CDR3 is made up of 12 amino acids. Germline V CDR1 and CDR2: MNHNS, SASEGT. Trimming removed 0 bases at V and 8 bases at J, with 4 bases between. CDR3 amino acids: CASSEAQEKLFF. The CDR3 coding sequence is TGTGCCAGCAGTGAAGCCCAGGAAAAACTGTTTTTT.

This clonotype occurred a few times. The chain has TRBV6-5 and TRBJ2-5; D gene ambiguous. Trimming stripped 6 bases from V and 0 bases from J, with 11 bases between. Per germline, CDR1 MNHEY and CDR2 SVGAGI. The CDR3 contains 14 residues. CDR3: CASSFDGNQETQYF. CDR3 sequence (DNA): TGTGCCAGCAGCTTCGACGGTAACCAAGAGACCCAGTACTTC.

This clonotype was observed once. The chain carries TRBV4-1 and TRBJ2-5, with D tentatively TRBD2 (7 bases). Germline values: CDR1 MGHRA, CDR2 YSYEKL. V shed 0 bases and J shed 11 bases, with 28 bases lying between them. This CDR3 has 18 residues. DNA of the CDR3: TGCGCCAGCAGCCAAGATCGGGTAGGGCAGGGGAGGGTCAATGAGCAGTACTTC. It specifies CASSQDRVGQGRVNEQYF.

The table lists this clonotype with a few counts. CDR3 residues: CASSQHPTSEQFF. The CDR3, as DNA: TGTGCCAGCAGCCAACACCCAACGAGCGAGCAGTTCTTC. V gene TRBV3-1 combines with J gene TRBJ2-1; D is unresolved. The germline V gene encodes CDR1 LGHDT and CDR2 YNNKEL (reference sequence). V lost 2 bases and J lost 10, with 12 bases in between. This CDR3 contains 13 residues.

The gene calls are TRBV11-2 and TRBJ2-7; 14 bases are a match to TRBD2. The germline gives CDR1 SGHAT, CDR2 FQNNGV. V lost 3 bases, J lost 5 bases, and 15 bases stayed unmatched. The CDR3 spans 19 residues. CDR3 DNA sequence: TGTGCCAGCAGCTTCCCCGGAAAGACTAGCGGGAGGGCCTTCAACGAGCAGTACTTC. This gives the protein CASSFPGKTSGRAFNEQYF.

The rearrangement joins TRBV4-3 to TRBJ2-7, with 13 bases that match TRBD2. V gave up 2 bases and J gave up 7 bases; unmatched junction bases: 8. The CDR3 extends over 16 amino acids. From germline, CDR1 is LGHNA and CDR2 YSLEER. The CDR3 loop reads CASSQRTSGSHNEQYF. The CDR3 nucleotides read TGCGCCAGCAGCCAACGGACTAGCGGGAGTCACAATGAGCAGTACTTC.

About this clonotype itself: This may be a read error, as it is one base from a much larger clone. This chain connects TRBV6-5 to TRBJ2-4; the D is unclear. The last part of the DNA fits TRBJ2-7 better; the J call may be wrong. Germline CDR1 is MNHEY and CDR2 is SVGAGI. This CDR3 contains 13 residues. In DNA, the CDR3 is TGTGCCAGCAGTTATGAGGCCCTAGGCGAGCAGTACTTC. Its protein product is CASSYEALGEQYF.

This clonotype turned up a few times. This chain links TRBV7-8 with TRBJ2-5; 7 nucleotides align to TRBD2. Losses at the gene ends were 2 bases for V and 3 bases for J; bases not matched to a gene: 9. The CDR3 contains 16 residues. Germline-derived CDR1 and CDR2 are SGHVS and FQNEAQ. This CDR3 is CASSLRLLANKETQYF. The CDR3 coding sequence is TGTGCCAGCAGCTTACGCCTACTAGCGAATAAAGAGACCCAGTACTTC.

The rearrangement links TRBV27 to TRBJ2-1; unclear D gene. V lost 1 base and J lost 2, with 12 bases in between. CDR1 and CDR2 (germline): MNHEY, SMNVEV (reference sequence). The CDR3 is 16 amino acids. The CDR3 coding sequence is TGTGCCAGCAGTTTATTGGTACCACCCCCCTACAATGAGCAGTTCTTC. It is translated as CASSLLVPPPYNEQFF.

This clonotype was recorded a few times. This chain joins TRBV7-9 and TRBJ1-1; no firm D call. Germline CDR1 is SEHNR and CDR2 is FQNEAQ (reference sequence). V gave up 2 bases and J gave up 4 bases, with 5 bases separating them. This CDR3 region has 12 residues. CDR3 sequence (DNA): TGTGCCAGCAGCTTATCAGCCACTGAAGCTTTCTTT. Amino acids: CASSLSATEAFF.

The chain recombines TRBV29-1 with TRBJ1-4; D remains ambiguous. V gave up 7 bases and J gave up 7 bases, with 19 bases separating them. The CDR3 extends over 14 amino acids. Germline-derived CDR1 and CDR2 are SQVTM and ANQGSEA. CDR3 region: CSAGMLHSSEKLFF. The DNA of the CDR3 is TGCAGCGCCGGAATGTTGCATAGCAGTGAAAAACTGTTTTTT.

The genes are TRBV5-1 and TRBJ2-4; 9 nucleotides align to TRBD2. The DNA end is more similar to TRBJ2-7, so the J call may be wrong. The CDR3 is made up of 14 amino acids. Per the germline V gene, CDR1 is SGHRS and CDR2 is YFSETQ. The CDR3 DNA reads TGCGCCAGCAGCTCCGTAGCGGGAGTGCACGAGCAGTACTTC. Protein sequence: CASSSVAGVHEQYF.